This T cell receptor beta chain was profiled in a study of OX40 agonist ivuxolimab in advanced cancers. Overall study context: Dose-escalation cases comprised hepatocellular carcinoma, melanoma, renal cell or head and neck cancer.

The CDR3 sequence is 16 residues long. Germline loops: CDR1 LGHNA, CDR2 YSLEER. V was clipped by 0 bases and J by 0 bases; unmatched bases: 0. A remark on this clone: Antigen: not known.

Study conclusions and caveats: Circulating CD4+ and CD8+ T cells showed clonal expansion by week 6 at 0.1 to 3.0 mg/kg. The 0.1-3.0 mg/kg partial responders had among the lowest clonal expansion.

Here immunoSEQ multiplex PCR was the method, and the copy in TCRdb shows in-frame clones only, minus some. The sample lists about 87,000 clones; 85% to 90% were seen once. The chain recombines TRBV4-3 with TRBJ2-2; 8 bases agree with TRBD1. The source of this sequence is an adult with an advanced solid tumor such as melanoma, head and neck, liver or kidney cancer. Sequenced here: CD4+ or CD8+ T cells sorted from blood, sampled in a trial of the OX40 agonist ivuxolimab. The CDR3 region has the DNA TGCGCCAGCAGCCAAGAGACAGGGGCGAACACCGGGGAGCTGTTTTTT. It yields the protein CASSQETGANTGELFF.